These 31 T cell receptor beta chains came from one sample sequenced in a study of identical twins. TCRdb processed the 5' RACE reads anew with MiXCR; each CDR3 protein has one entry. The repertoire has some 690,000 distinct CDR3 sequences, 21% of them found once; the top ten carry 4.3%. In addition, the sample was reused for a study of T cells expressing NK-cell markers.

Sequenced sample: PBMCs. These receptors originate from a young woman in good health.

This clonotype was picked up many times. The rearrangement joins TRBV4-3 to TRBJ2-1, with TRBD2 matching over 13 bases. The CDR3 loop spans 18 amino acids. Germline CDR1 is LGHNA and CDR2 is YSLEER. V trimming: 4 bases; J trimming: 0 bases; junction bases outside the gene matches: 6. CDR3 region: CASSRGTSGMGSYNEQFF. The CDR3 coding sequence is TGCGCCAGCAGCCGTGGGACTAGCGGGATGGGCTCCTACAATGAGCAGTTCTTC.

This chain connects TRBV12-3 or TRBV12-4 to TRBJ2-7; the match to TRBD2 covers 7 bases. The V and J ends lost 3 bases and 3 bases, in that order; junction bases with no gene match: 5. This CDR3 spans 14 amino acids. The CDR3 spells CASSFALANYEQYF. In nucleotides, the CDR3 is TGTGCCAGCAGTTTTGCACTAGCGAACTACGAGCAGTACTTC.

The chain recombines TRBV9 with TRBJ2-3; 8 bases align to TRBD1. The CDR3 loop spans 15 amino acids. CDR1 and CDR2 (germline): SGDLS, YYNGEE. V dropped 0 bases and J dropped 4; count of bases not matched to a gene: 4. The DNA for the CDR3 is TGTGCCAGCAGCGTAGCGAGGACAGGGCCAGATACGCAGTATTTT. This sequence encodes CASSVARTGPDTQYF.

This chain connects TRBV20-1 to TRBJ2-1, with D perhaps matching TRBD2 (6 bases). Germline V gives CDR1 DFQATT, CDR2 SNEGSKA (reference sequence). The CDR3 consists of 15 residues. The ends were cut back, 3 bases at V and 2 bases at J, with 14 bases in the middle. This CDR3 reads CSARGWGGAYNEQFF. CDR3 sequence (DNA): TGCAGTGCTAGGGGTTGGGGCGGGGCCTACAATGAGCAGTTCTTC.

CDR3 protein: CATGGERAEAFF. The CDR3, as DNA: TGTGCCACCGGGGGGGAGCGGGCTGAAGCTTTCTTT. This chain connects TRBV12-3 or TRBV12-4 to TRBJ1-1, with D possibly being TRBD1 (5 bases). This CDR3 is 12 amino acids long. The V gene lost 10 bases and the J gene lost 6 bases, with 15 bases spanning the gap.

This clonotype was detected many times. The chain couples TRBV20-1 to TRBJ1-2; D is unclear. The CDR3 contains 12 residues. Germline V CDR1 and CDR2: DFQATT, SNEGSKA (reference sequence). With 3 bases removed from V and 2 bases from J, the gap between germline ends came to 7 bases. DNA for the CDR3: TGCAGTGCTAGTGACTTCAACTATGGCTACACCTTC. Translating it yields CSASDFNYGYTF.

This clonotype was counted ten times or more. At one end, the junction sequence differs from germline, possibly due to a read error. The chain uses TRBV10-3 and TRBJ2-3; D ambiguous. The CDR3 totals 14 residues. Per the germline V gene, CDR1 is ENHRY and CDR2 is SYGVKD. Here the CDR3 DNA reads TGTGCCACCAGTCTAATTGATAGCACAGATACGCAGTATTTT. It is translated as CATSLIDSTDTQYF.

The chain combines TRBV4-3 with TRBJ2-7, with a possible D match to TRBD2 (6 bases). The CDR3 is made up of 17 amino acids. V shed 0 bases and J shed 3 bases, with 18 bases lying between them. Germline CDR1 and CDR2: LGHNA and YSLEER. The CDR3 loop reads CASSQEASRDWYYEQYF. CDR3 coding DNA: TGCGCCAGCAGCCAAGAAGCAAGTAGGGACTGGTACTACGAGCAGTACTTC.

This clonotype was counted only a few times. The chain joins TRBV6-5 to TRBJ2-7; no clear D. CDR1 MNHEY and CDR2 SVGAGI come from the germline V gene. V was pared by 2 bases and J by 2 bases, with 7 bases between. This CDR3 has 13 residues. The CDR3 sequence is CASSYTQTYEQYF. CDR3 DNA sequence: TGTGCCAGCAGTTACACTCAGACCTACGAGCAGTACTTC.

V is TRBV5-5 and J is TRBJ2-5, with D hard to call. Germline assignment: CDR1 SGHKS and CDR2 YYEKEE (reference sequence). There are 13 residues in the CDR3. Trimming left V 5 bases short and J 5 bases short, with 13 bases between. CDR3 amino acids: CASRVSGSETQYF. The DNA for the CDR3 is TGTGCCAGCAGGGTATCAGGCTCGGAGACCCAGTACTTC.

In its sample, this clonotype was seen a few times. This chain connects TRBV27 to TRBJ2-7, with 9 bases aligning to TRBD1. Germline CDR1 is MNHEY and CDR2 is SMNVEV (reference sequence). CDR3 length: 16 residues. J was trimmed by 4 bases and V by 2 bases; bases with no gene match: 9. CDR3 sequence: CASSLRLTGTGYEQYF. Written as DNA, the CDR3 is TGTGCCAGCAGTTTAAGGCTTACCGGGACAGGGTACGAGCAGTACTTC.

This clonotype showed up many times. The chain has TRBV9 and TRBJ2-7; possible D gene TRBD2, 6 bases. This CDR3 is built from 14 residues. CDR1 SGDLS and CDR2 YYNGEE come from the germline V gene. V was pared by 4 bases and J by 1 base, with 12 bases between. CDR3 nucleotides: TGTGCCAGCAGCCCTGGGCGGGGTTCCTACGAGCAGTACTTC. Translation gives CASSPGRGSYEQYF. The full variable domain, completed using reference TRBV9 and TRBJ2-7, is DSGVTQTPKHLITATGQRVTLRCSPRSGDLSVYWYQQSLDQGLQFLIQYYNGEERAKGNILERFSAQQFPDLHSELNLSSLELGDSALYFCASSPGRGSYEQYFGPGTRLTVT.

This clonotype was seen a handful of times. This chain connects TRBV7-6 to TRBJ2-3; TRBD2 agrees at 13 bases. The CDR3 sequence is 18 residues long. V was pared by 4 bases and J by 2 bases, with 9 bases of the junction left unmatched. CDR1 SGHVS and CDR2 FNYEAQ come from the germline V gene. The CDR3 DNA reads as TGTGCCAGCAGCTCTTGGACTAGCGGGGGACGTTTCACAGATACGCAGTATTTT. Translating gives CASSSWTSGGRFTDTQYF.

The rearrangement links TRBV7-2 to TRBJ1-5; D is perhaps TRBD1 (6 bases). Germline CDR1 and CDR2: SGHTA and FQGNSA. V was trimmed by 4 bases and J by 3 bases, leaving 13 bases between them. The CDR3 contains 15 residues. CDR3 amino acids: CASSYQQGNNQPQHF. CDR3 nucleotides: TGTGCCAGCAGCTACCAACAGGGAAACAATCAGCCCCAGCATTTT.

This chain connects TRBV12-3 or TRBV12-4 to TRBJ2-5; TRBD1 matches at 9 bases. This CDR3 is 15 amino acids long. The V segment lost 8 bases and the J segment 3 bases; nucleotides outside the gene matches: 10. CDR3 nucleotide sequence: TGTGCCAGCGGCAGACAGGGGGGTAAAAAAGAGACCCAGTACTTC. It yields the protein CASGRQGGKKETQYF.

This rearrangement joins TRBV9 to TRBJ1-6, with D hard to call. The germline V gene encodes CDR1 SGDLS and CDR2 YYNGEE. The V gene lost 5 bases and the J gene lost 5 bases, with 17 bases spanning the gap. The CDR3 extends over 16 amino acids. CDR3 amino acids: CASRPTRGEDNSPLHF. The CDR3 region has the DNA TGTGCCAGCAGACCGACGCGGGGTGAGGATAATTCACCCCTCCACTTT.

In this sample, this clonotype turned up a few times. The gene calls are TRBV20-1 and TRBJ1-2; 9 bases agree with TRBD1. The CDR3 contains 11 residues. Germline values: CDR1 DFQATT, CDR2 SNEGSKA (reference sequence). J lost 14 bases, V lost 2 bases, and 6 bases had no gene match. The CDR3 sequence: CSARSTGGETF. The DNA for the CDR3 is TGCAGTGCTAGATCGACAGGGGGTGAGACCTTC.

This clonotype was seen ten or more times. This chain links TRBV5-1 with TRBJ1-5, with D perhaps matching TRBD1 (5 bases). The CDR3 has 14 residues. Between the trimmed V and J ends, which lost 0 bases and 6 bases, there was a span of 10 bases. CDR1 is SGHRS and CDR2 is YFSETQ in the germline V gene. CDR3 region: CASSLVGQGQPQHF. CDR3 nucleotides: TGCGCCAGCAGCTTGGTAGGGCAGGGTCAGCCCCAGCATTTT.

The chain joins TRBV19 to TRBJ1-1, with D perhaps TRBD1 (6 bases). V lost 3 bases and J lost 2, with 13 bases in between. This CDR3 is 15 amino acids long. The germline CDR1 and CDR2 sequences are LNHDA and SQIVND (reference sequence). The CDR3 DNA reads as TGTGCCAGTAGTATGGGACACATGTCCAACACTGAAGCTTTCTTT. Protein sequence: CASSMGHMSNTEAFF.

The DNA of the CDR3 is TGTGCCAGCAGCTTAAAAGGACGAGGATCCTACAATGAGCAGTTCTTC. Its translation: CASSLKGRGSYNEQFF. This chain connects TRBV7-9 to TRBJ2-1; no definite D call. Germline V gene sequence: CDR1 SEHNR, CDR2 FQNEAQ (reference sequence). V was clipped by 2 bases and J by 1 base, with 12 bases between them. The CDR3 consists of 16 residues.

In this sample, this clonotype turned up a few times. The chain carries TRBV7-2 and TRBJ2-2; D remains unclear. V lost 6 bases and J lost 2, with 7 bases in between. The CDR3 loop spans 13 amino acids. Germline-derived CDR1 and CDR2 are SGHTA and FQGNSA. CDR3 sequence (DNA): TGTGCCAGCAGGACAACTAACACCGGGGAGCTGTTTTTT. Translated, it gives CASRTTNTGELFF.

This clonotype has only a few counts. The J gene is TRBJ2-7, the V gene TRBV20-1; 11 bases are a match to TRBD1. There are 14 residues in the CDR3. The germline gives CDR1 DFQATT, CDR2 SNEGSKA (reference sequence). The junction had 10 bases not matched to a gene; V was cut back by 6 bases and J by 6 bases. Here the CDR3 reads CSARAGTGGSEQYF. The CDR3 region has the DNA TGCAGTGCACGGGCCGGGACAGGGGGATCCGAGCAGTACTTC.

This clonotype was seen many times. The rearrangement uses TRBV12-3 or TRBV12-4 and TRBJ2-7, with TRBD1 matching over 9 bases. J was trimmed by 3 bases and V by 5 bases; bases with no gene match: 8. CDR3 size: 15 residues. The CDR3 here is CASSPETGGNYEQYF. The CDR3 DNA is TGTGCCAGCAGTCCGGAGACAGGGGGAAACTACGAGCAGTACTTC.

This clonotype was seen only a few times. This chain links TRBV12-5 with TRBJ2-1, with TRBD2 identical over 12 bases. V shed 0 bases and J 12 bases; nucleotides not matched to a gene: 6. CDR1 and CDR2 (germline): LGHNT, FRNRAP. This CDR3 has 15 amino acids. CDR3 sequence: CASGLVGGLAGTQFF. The DNA for the CDR3 is TGTGCTAGTGGTTTGGTAGGAGGACTAGCGGGGACGCAGTTCTTC.

This clonotype was observed at least ten times. The rearrangement joins TRBV20-1 to TRBJ2-7; 8 bases match TRBD1. The J segment lost 2 bases and the V segment lost 4 bases, leaving 4 bases of the junction unmatched. CDR1 and CDR2 (germline): DFQATT, SNEGSKA (reference sequence). The CDR3 covers 13 residues. The CDR3 sequence: CSATGTGTYEQYF. In DNA, the CDR3 is TGCAGTGCTACCGGGACAGGTACCTACGAGCAGTACTTC.

The chain couples TRBV6-5 to TRBJ2-3, with 8 nucleotides matching TRBD2. Germline V CDR1 and CDR2: MNHEY, SVGAGI. After removal of 0 bases from V and 9 bases from J, the junction contained 8 bases not matched to a gene. CDR3 length: 15 residues. CDR3 DNA: TGTGCCAGCAGTTACTCGCTCCGGGGGGGAGAGACGCAGTATTTT. Protein product: CASSYSLRGGETQYF.

At least ten counts were recorded for this clonotype. This chain connects TRBV20-1 to TRBJ2-1; D not resolved. V was pared by 0 bases and J by 5 bases, with 2 bases between. The CDR3 loop spans 11 amino acids. The germline V gene encodes CDR1 DFQATT and CDR2 SNEGSKA (reference sequence). The CDR3 nucleotides are TGCAGTGCTAGAGAGAACAATGAGCAGTTCTTC. The encoded protein is CSARENNEQFF.

This clonotype appeared a few times. The chain carries TRBV24-1 and TRBJ2-1; 7 bases align to TRBD2. CDR1 KGHDR and CDR2 SFDVKD come from the germline V gene. The V segment lost 4 bases and the J segment 0 bases; nucleotides outside the gene matches: 5. There are 16 residues in the CDR3. The DNA of the CDR3 is TGTGCCACCAGTGACGTGCGGGGGAGCTCCTACAATGAGCAGTTCTTC. As protein: CATSDVRGSSYNEQFF.

The chain carries TRBV20-1 and TRBJ2-3; D is uncertain. This CDR3 region has 14 residues. The V end was cut by 1 base, the J end by 0 bases, with 8 bases between. Germline CDR1 is DFQATT and CDR2 is SNEGSKA (reference sequence). The CDR3 DNA is TGCAGTGCTAGAGGGAGCACTAGCACAGATACGCAGTATTTT. This encodes CSARGSTSTDTQYF.

This clonotype was seen only a few times. The chain combines TRBV11-2 with TRBJ2-5; no firm D call. Germline CDR1 reads SGHAT; CDR2 reads FQNNGV. V gave up 5 bases and J gave up 2 bases, with 9 bases separating them. The CDR3 contains 13 residues. Here the CDR3 reads CASSLRIQETQYF. The CDR3 DNA sequence: TGTGCCAGCAGCCTGAGAATACAAGAGACCCAGTACTTC.

This clonotype occurred a few times. This chain connects TRBV6-5 to TRBJ1-6, with D unclear. The CDR3 contains 15 residues. Trimming removed 2 bases from V and 2 bases from J, with 7 bases in between. Germline V gene sequence: CDR1 MNHEY, CDR2 SVGAGI. CDR3 sequence (DNA): TGTGCCAGCAGTTACGCGGCAGCCTATAATTCACCCCTCCACTTT. Translation gives CASSYAAAYNSPLHF.